The clone carrying this T cell receptor beta chain was found a few times. As yet, its antigen is unknown. TCRdb independently ran MiXCR on the RT-PCR reads; one entry per CDR3 protein. This repertoire shows under 200,000 distinct CDR3 sequences, approximately 11% found once; its top ten account for 35% to 40%. V lost 1 base, J lost 3 bases, and 16 bases lay in between. CDR3 length: 16 amino acids. The data are from a study of response to subunit inactivated influenza vaccine. Study-level points and caveats: The authors offered the suggestion that each seasonal influenza vaccination recruits few new T cells.

The input for sequencing was CD8+ T cells sorted from PBMCs, taken less than 30 months after vaccination. This clonotype originated in a man aged 45 to 70 who received an inactivated influenza vaccine. The J gene is TRBJ2-7, the V gene TRBV12-3 or TRBV12-4, with a possible D match to TRBD1 (6 bases). The CDR3 loop is CASSLVVQGDLYEQYF. The CDR3 nucleotides read TGTGCCAGCAGTTTAGTAGTACAGGGTGACCTCTACGAGCAGTACTTC.